This T cell receptor beta chain was recovered during a study of T-cell reconstitution after alpha-beta-depleted transplantation in children. The CDR3 spans 15 residues. The V gene's germline CDR1 is DFQATT and CDR2 SNEGSKA (reference sequence). V lost 0 bases to trimming and J lost 4 bases, with 13 bases between them. This clonotype has at least ten counts. Preparation of the TCRbeta library involved a method that used unique molecular identifiers. TCRdb reprocessed the PCR reads with MiXCR, giving one entry per CDR3 protein. The sample includes a few hundred thousand distinct CDR3 sequences, around 8.9% of them seen just once.

This receptor was taken from a human donor who donated a stem cell graft to a child with SCID. The rearrangement uses TRBV20-1 and TRBJ2-1, with D unresolved. The sample here was PBMCs from the stem cell graft donor, taken from the stem cell graft. CDR3 amino acids: CSARDLQRSYNEQFF. In DNA, the CDR3 is TGCAGTGCTAGAGATCTACAGCGCTCATACAATGAGCAGTTCTTC.